This T cell receptor (beta chain) was sequenced for a study of patients and donors after allogeneic stem cell transplantation. Losses at the gene ends were 8 bases for V and 4 bases for J; bases not matched to a gene: 9. The germline V gene encodes CDR1 DFQATT and CDR2 SNEGSKA (reference sequence). The CDR3 spans 13 residues. One entry per CDR3 protein, called by TCRdb with MiXCR from the RT-PCR reads. The sample lists over 200,000 distinct CDR3 sequences; less than 50% were seen once. What was sequenced was blood, either unsorted or a sorted T cell fraction (not recorded which). This chain joins TRBV20-1 and TRBJ2-7, with 9 bases lining up with TRBD2. The receptor's source is a human donor who was either an allogeneic HSCT recipient or a stem cell or donor lymphocyte infusion donor (not recorded which). It is not recorded whose cells these are; they may come from a transplant donor. This CDR3 reads CSPHGLASYEQYF. CDR3 DNA: TGCAGTCCACACGGACTAGCGTCTTACGAGCAGTACTTC.